The 31 T cell receptor beta chains listed next were all sequenced from one sample in a study of post-analysis software for immune sequencing data. Study outcomes and limitations: Patients carried roughly 5 TRBV segments more frequently than controls did, and TRBV5-6, TRBV5-1 and TRBV20-1 were among them.

Unique molecular identifiers featured in each of the TCR beta cDNA libraries. TCRdb used MiXCR to reprocess the PCR reads, holding one entry per CDR3 protein. The data show around 400,000 distinct CDR3 sequences, less than 40% seen once. Their target antigens are unknown. The sample was blood. These receptor sequences come from a girl under 10 years old with multiple sclerosis.

The chain employs TRBV28 and TRBJ2-7, with D possibly TRBD2 on 6 matching bases. V was pared by 7 bases and J by 2 bases, with 18 bases between. This CDR3 is built from 15 residues. Germline CDR1 reads MDHEN; CDR2 reads SYDVKM. CDR3 sequence reads: CASTRLAEAAYEQYF. DNA of the CDR3: TGTGCCAGCACTAGGTTAGCGGAAGCGGCCTACGAGCAGTACTTC.

This clonotype has more than one count but fewer than ten. V usage is TRBV27 and J usage is TRBJ2-7; 8 positions match TRBD1. V lost 10 bases and J lost 1; bases outside the gene matches: 12. CDR1 and CDR2 (germline): MNHEY, SMNVEV (reference sequence). This CDR3 comprises 15 residues. Written as DNA, the CDR3 is TGTGCCACCAAACCCCGACAGGGGAGGTCCTACGAGCAGTACTTC. Translating it yields CATKPRQGRSYEQYF.

This clonotype was counted between two and nine times. The rearrangement joins TRBV5-1 to TRBJ2-3; D gene ambiguous. The germline V gene has CDR1 SGHRS and CDR2 YFSETQ. The CDR3 covers 12 residues. With 1 base removed from V and 5 bases from J, the gap between germline ends came to 5 bases. The CDR3 here is CASSLWRDTQYF. The DNA for the CDR3 is TGCGCCAGCAGCTTGTGGCGAGATACGCAGTATTTT.

The J gene is TRBJ2-4, the V gene TRBV6-1; D not resolved. Trimming shortened V by 7 bases and J by 6 bases, and 31 bases separated the two germline ends. From germline, CDR1 is MNHNS and CDR2 SASEGT. The CDR3 extends over 19 amino acids. CDR3 sequence: CASNDHFGWALKTVNIQYF. As DNA, the CDR3 is TGTGCCAGCAATGATCATTTCGGGTGGGCACTGAAAACCGTAAACATTCAGTACTTC.

The rearrangement joins TRBV6-2 or TRBV6-3 to TRBJ1-1; no reliable D call. The germline V gene encodes CDR1 MNHEY and CDR2 SVGEGT. The ends were cut back, 4 bases at V and 3 bases at J, with 6 bases in the middle. There are 12 residues in the CDR3. The chain's CDR3 is CASSFPDTEAFF. CDR3 nucleotide sequence: TGTGCCAGCAGTTTCCCCGACACTGAAGCTTTCTTT.

This clonotype showed up just a few times. The chain is built from TRBV18 and TRBJ2-1; 12 bases map to TRBD2. Unmatched junction bases numbered 8, after V lost 8 bases and J lost 0 bases. This CDR3 has 17 residues. Germline lookup yields CDR1 KGHSH and CDR2 LQKENI. The CDR3 DNA reads as TGTGCCAGCACCCTAATGACTAGCGGGAGCTCCTACAATGAGCAGTTCTTC. Translation: CASTLMTSGSSYNEQFF. The full variable domain, with the rest looked up from reference TRBV18 and TRBJ2-1, is NAGVMQNPRHLVRRRGQEARLRCSPMKGHSHVYWYRQLPEEGLKFMVYLQKENIIDESGMPKERFSAEFPKEGPSILRIQQVVRGDSAAYFCASTLMTSGSSYNEQFFGPGTRLTVL.

The chain couples TRBV2 to TRBJ2-1; D tentatively reads TRBD1 or TRBD2 (5 bases each). CDR1 and CDR2 (germline): SNHLY, FYNNEI. CDR3 length: 15 residues. Trimming stripped 4 bases from V and 4 bases from J, with 14 bases between. CDR3 sequence (DNA): TGTGCCAGCAGTGGAGGTCTGGGACCATACAATGAGCAGTTCTTC. This translates into CASSGGLGPYNEQFF.

This chain connects TRBV20-1 to TRBJ2-4, with D possibly TRBD1 on 7 matching bases. Trimming removed 4 bases at V and 3 bases at J, with 13 bases between. Germline V lookup: CDR1 DFQATT, CDR2 SNEGSKA (reference sequence). CDR3 size: 14 residues. Here the CDR3 DNA reads TGCAGTGCTATGGAGGGGGCAAGCAAAAACATTCAGTACTTC. Amino acids: CSAMEGASKNIQYF.

The chain joins TRBV2 to TRBJ2-1; the match to TRBD1 covers 7 bases. Unmatched junction bases numbered 10, after V lost 7 bases and J lost 10 bases. Looked up from germline, CDR1 is SNHLY and CDR2 is FYNNEI. This CDR3 region has 13 residues. CDR3: CASKTRQGLEQFF. CDR3 DNA sequence: TGTGCCAGCAAGACTCGACAGGGTTTGGAGCAGTTCTTC.

J is TRBJ2-2 and V is TRBV28; 9 bases are a match to TRBD2. V was pared by 3 bases and J by 2 bases, with 4 bases of the junction left unmatched. Germline lookup yields CDR1 MDHEN and CDR2 SYDVKM. CDR3 size: 16 residues. CDR3 region: CASSFAGGSNTGELFF. CDR3 coding DNA: TGTGCCAGCAGTTTTGCGGGGGGGTCCAACACCGGGGAGCTGTTTTTT.

This sequence joins TRBV7-2 and TRBJ2-7, with D unclear. The germline V gene has CDR1 SGHTA and CDR2 FQGNSA. This CDR3 spans 12 amino acids. V was shortened by 4 bases and J by 3 bases, with 7 bases between the two germline ends. This CDR3 is CTSSSSRYEQYF. CDR3 in DNA: TGTACCAGCAGCTCCTCTCGCTACGAGCAGTACTTC.

This sequence joins TRBV19 and TRBJ2-7, with 8 bases matching TRBD1. The CDR3 length is 12 residues. Germline values: CDR1 LNHDA, CDR2 SQIVND (reference sequence). The trim removed 7 bases at V and 4 bases at J, leaving 3 bases unmatched. The CDR3 loop reads CASIGTGYEQYF. The CDR3 region has the DNA TGTGCCAGTATTGGGACAGGATACGAGCAGTACTTC.

As regards this clonotype: The germline gene is not matched at one end of the junction; a read error may be the cause. V usage is TRBV29-1 and J usage is TRBJ2-7; D possibly corresponds to TRBD1 (6 bases). Germline V gives CDR1 SQVTM, CDR2 ANQGSEA. The CDR3 loop spans 11 amino acids. CDR3: CSVEGGYEQYF. Here the CDR3 DNA reads TGCAGCGTCGAAGGGGGATACGAGCAGTACTTC.

The chain joins TRBV5-1 to TRBJ2-2, with D maybe TRBD1 (6 bases). The CDR3 is 14 amino acids. CDR1 is SGHRS, CDR2 YFSETQ, per germline. The V end lost 2 bases, the J end lost 3 bases, and 8 bases lay between the germline ends. CDR3 DNA: TGCGCCAGCAGCTTCAGGACAGACACCGGGGAGCTGTTTTTT. Its translation: CASSFRTDTGELFF.

This chain uses TRBV7-9 with TRBJ2-5; no firm D call. The end of the DNA aligns better with TRBJ2-7, so the J call may be wrong. The CDR3 length is 14 residues. Per germline, CDR1 SEHNR and CDR2 FQNEAQ (reference sequence). CDR3 amino acids: CASTQGTSAAEQYF. For the CDR3, the DNA is TGTGCCAGCACCCAAGGAACCAGCGCTGCCGAGCAGTACTTC.

The chain couples TRBV6-2 or TRBV6-3 to TRBJ1-1; tentative D call: TRBD1 (5 bases). Trimming cost V 2 bases and J 10 bases, with 14 bases left between them. Germline V gene lookup returns CDR1 MNHEY and CDR2 SVGEGT. The CDR3 spans 13 residues. The DNA of the CDR3 is TGTGCCAGCAGTTACAGGGACCGAAGTGTAGCTTTCTTT. It codes for CASSYRDRSVAFF.

This chain uses TRBV7-2 with TRBJ2-7, with D uncertain. This CDR3 has 13 residues. Trimming took 1 base from V and 1 from J, leaving 5 bases between them. CDR1 and CDR2 (germline): SGHTA, FQGNSA. CDR3 loop: CASSLVRSYEQYF. The CDR3 DNA reads as TGTGCCAGCAGCTTAGTTCGTTCCTACGAGCAGTACTTC.

The table lists this clonotype with a few counts. The chain employs TRBV10-3 and TRBJ2-7; no clear D. Germline values: CDR1 ENHRY, CDR2 SYGVKD. The length of the CDR3 is 14 residues. V was pared by 0 bases and J by 0 bases, with 6 bases between. CDR3 DNA sequence: TGTGCCATCAGTGAGTCCACGACCTCCTACGAGCAGTACTTC. The encoded protein is CAISESTTSYEQYF.

V gene TRBV28 combines with J gene TRBJ1-5; 10 bases match TRBD1. From germline, CDR1 is MDHEN and CDR2 SYDVKM. V gave up 8 bases and J gave up 4 bases; unmatched junction bases: 5. This CDR3 contains 14 residues. This CDR3 is CASRQGAPNQPQHF. The CDR3, as DNA: TGTGCCAGCCGACAGGGGGCTCCGAATCAGCCCCAGCATTTT.

Many counts were recorded for this clonotype. V and J are TRBV29-1 and TRBJ2-7; D might be TRBD1 (6 bases). V was pared by 1 base and J by 2 bases, with 15 bases between. There are 15 residues in the CDR3. Germline V lookup: CDR1 SQVTM, CDR2 ANQGSEA. The CDR3 loop reads CSVEGWTDHPYEQYF. CDR3 in DNA: TGCAGCGTTGAAGGGTGGACAGACCACCCCTACGAGCAGTACTTC.

The gene calls are TRBV20-1 and TRBJ2-7; D possibly corresponds to TRBD2 (5 bases). The CDR3 length is 12 residues. V shed 0 bases and J shed 6 bases, with 9 bases lying between them. Germline CDR1 DFQATT, CDR2 SNEGSKA (reference sequence). The CDR3 reads CSARDLGSEQYF. In DNA, the CDR3 is TGCAGTGCTAGAGATTTAGGGAGCGAGCAGTACTTC.

The chain is built from TRBV14 and TRBJ2-6; D not certain. The CDR3 is 15 amino acids. V dropped 3 bases and J dropped 2 bases, with 8 bases sitting between them. CDR1 and CDR2 from the germline V gene are SGHDN and FVKESK. This CDR3 reads CASSHGRTGANVLTF. CDR3 nucleotide sequence: TGTGCCAGCAGCCATGGACGGACTGGGGCCAACGTCCTGACTTTC.

In this sample, this clonotype turned up many times. This sequence joins TRBV4-2 and TRBJ2-1, with unresolved D. Trimming stripped 1 base from V and 8 bases from J, with 9 bases between. CDR1 and CDR2 from the germline V gene are LGHNA and YNFKEQ. The CDR3 contains 13 residues. The CDR3 is CASSQATGYEQFF. For the CDR3, the DNA is TGTGCCAGCAGCCAAGCTACGGGCTATGAGCAGTTCTTC.

This clonotype was counted a few times. The chain recombines TRBV4-1 with TRBJ2-7, with D perhaps TRBD2 (5 bases). This CDR3 contains 15 residues. V gave up 2 bases and J gave up 0 bases, with 11 bases separating them. CDR1 and CDR2 (germline): MGHRA, YSYEKL. CDR3 protein: CASSQRRTYSYEQYF. CDR3 in DNA: TGCGCCAGCAGCCAACGAAGGACTTACTCCTACGAGCAGTACTTC.

This clonotype was picked up a small number of times. The chain combines TRBV7-2 with TRBJ1-2; 7 bases match TRBD1. Germline V gene lookup returns CDR1 SGHTA and CDR2 FQGNSA. CDR3 length: 12 amino acids. The V segment lost 8 bases and the J segment 8 bases; nucleotides outside the gene matches: 8. The DNA for the CDR3 is TGTGCCAGCGTCTACAGGGGTGAAGGCTACACCTTC. This sequence encodes CASVYRGEGYTF.

This clonotype turned up a few times. The genes are TRBV7-9 and TRBJ2-7; the D is unclear. V lost 2 bases to trimming and J lost 2 bases, with 13 bases between them. The CDR3 has 15 residues. The germline V gene has CDR1 SEHNR and CDR2 FQNEAQ (reference sequence). CDR3 sequence reads: CASSLFGSQPYEQYF. The DNA for the CDR3 is TGTGCCAGCAGCTTATTTGGCTCTCAACCCTACGAGCAGTACTTC. The full variable domain, completed using reference TRBV7-9 and TRBJ2-7, is DTGVSQNPRHKITKRGQNVTFRCDPISEHNRLYWYRQTLGQGPEFLTYFQNEAQLEKSRLLSDRFSAERPKGSFSTLEIQRTEQGDSAMYLCASSLFGSQPYEQYFGPGTRLTVT.

The gene calls are TRBV9 and TRBJ1-4; 10 positions agree with TRBD1. V lost 6 bases, J lost 7 bases, and 9 bases stayed unmatched. CDR1 and CDR2 from the germline V gene are SGDLS and YYNGEE. This CDR3 is built from 15 residues. The CDR3 region is CASNPGGTGVEKLFF. CDR3 DNA sequence: TGTGCCAGCAACCCCGGAGGGACAGGGGTTGAAAAACTGTTTTTT.

The chain links TRBV6-2 or TRBV6-3 to TRBJ2-7; 9 nucleotides match TRBD2. CDR1 is MNHEY, CDR2 SVGEGT, per germline. The V and J ends lost 0 bases and 1 base, in that order; junction bases with no gene match: 13. This CDR3 has 19 amino acids. CDR3 DNA: TGTGCCAGCAGTTACTCGTATCCCGAATCTAGCGGGGATTCCTACGAGCAGTACTTC. Encoded protein: CASSYSYPESSGDSYEQYF.

There are a few counts of this clonotype. V is TRBV4-3 and J is TRBJ2-2, with D unclear. Trimming stripped 4 bases from V and 6 bases from J, with 9 bases between. The CDR3 spans 13 residues. Looked up from germline, CDR1 is LGHNA and CDR2 is YSLEER. The CDR3 loop reads CASSPIVSGELFF. CDR3 bases: TGCGCCAGCAGCCCGATAGTGTCCGGGGAGCTGTTTTTT.

This rearrangement joins TRBV9 to TRBJ2-2; D may correspond to TRBD1 or TRBD2 (6 bases each). Germline V CDR1 and CDR2: SGDLS, YYNGEE. Trimming removed 0 bases from V and 0 bases from J, with 15 bases in between. This CDR3 spans 18 amino acids. CDR3 region: CASSVVKAGTPNTGELFF. The CDR3 DNA follows: TGTGCCAGCAGCGTAGTAAAGGCGGGGACACCGAACACCGGGGAGCTGTTTTTT.

The chain has TRBV28 and TRBJ1-1; D unresolved. The germline V gene has CDR1 MDHEN and CDR2 SYDVKM. Trimming took 5 bases from V and 5 from J, leaving 15 bases between them. There are 14 residues in the CDR3. CDR3 DNA sequence: TGTGCCAGCAGTCCCAGTGGAGCTTTGACTGAAGCTTTCTTT. Amino acid sequence: CASSPSGALTEAFF.